The clone carrying this T cell receptor (beta chain) was detected many times. What it binds is not known. This record comes from a study of T cells after yellow fever vaccination. Conversion of TCR transcripts into cDNA relied on 5'RACE template switching, which added a universal primer site and UMIs. TCRdb re-called the 5' RACE reads with MiXCR, one entry per CDR3 protein. This table has tens of thousands of distinct CDR3 sequences, 7.4% appearing once. Germline-derived CDR1 and CDR2 are SGDLS and YYNGEE. The CDR3 has 12 amino acids. Trimming cost V 0 bases and J 5 bases, with 3 bases left between them. Overall study results and limits: Among primary-vaccination clones, most reappeared after the booster, at 96% for CD4 and around 90% for CD8. Abundant bulk-derived clonotypes could contaminate FACS-sorted repertoires.

The receptor was derived from a man under 40 who received the YFV17D yellow fever vaccine. V and J are TRBV9 and TRBJ2-1; no clear D gene. The specimen was CD8+ T cells sorted from PBMCs, collected 15 days after the yellow fever booster vaccination. The DNA of the CDR3 is TGTGCCAGCAGCGTAGCCAACAATGAGCAGTTCTTC. Translation gives CASSVANNEQFF.